Listed here is a single T cell receptor beta chain. Its antigen is currently unknown. V lost 10 bases to trimming and J lost 5 bases, with 20 bases between them. Germline V CDR1 and CDR2: MGHDK, SYGVNS. The length of the CDR3 is 14 residues. The data were obtained in a study of cytomegalovirus exposure and HLA in healthy donors. Findings and limits, study-wide: Association of 15,000 to 20,000 TCR beta sequences with HLA alleles was found at 0.05 false discovery rate in a later analysis. The analysis excluded some indistinguishable V segments, including TRBV6-2 and TRBV6-3.

Amplification used 60 Vbeta primers and 13 Jbeta primers. Sequencing was performed with immunoSEQ multiplex PCR; in TCRdb, only in-frame clones are kept and a portion is missing. The data show approximately 190,000 clones, over 80% seen once. The V gene is TRBV25-1, the J gene TRBJ2-5; D remains unclear. The sequenced sample consisted of PBMCs. This clonotype originated in a young man in good health and CMV-seronegative. CDR3 DNA sequence: TGTGCCACTAAAAGCCAAACCACCAGGGAGACCCAGTACTTC. It encodes CATKSQTTRETQYF.